One and the same sample provided the 11 T cell receptor beta chains below, sequenced in a study of CXCR3-negative and CXCR3-positive naive CD8 T cells. The libraries of TRB cDNA were constructed through 5' RACE using UMI labels. TCRdb re-called the 5' RACE reads; one entry per CDR3 protein, DNA not given. Here the sample table reports 45,000 to 55,000 distinct CDR3 sequences. What was sequenced was memory CD8+ T cells from blood. Receptors were obtained from a human donor in good health. Some clones in this sample may be carry-over from other donors' samples.

The chain has TRBV28 and TRBJ2-3; TCRdb names TRBD2, which stays unverified in the absence of DNA. Germline loops: CDR1 MDHEN, CDR2 SYDVKM. The CDR3 is 17 amino acids. The CDR3 sequence: CASSLFLAGGYTDTQYF. Supplemented by reference TRBV28 and TRBJ2-3, the full variable domain reads DVKVTQSSRYLVKRTGEKVFLECVQDMDHENMFWYRQDPGLGLRLIYFSYDVKMKEKGDIPEGYSVSREKKERFSLILESASTNQTSMYLCASSLFLAGGYTDTQYFGPGTRLTVL.

The chain is built from TRBV28 and TRBJ1-2. Germline V gives CDR1 MDHEN, CDR2 SYDVKM. This CDR3 contains 12 residues. CDR3 loop: CASSAWIDGYTF.

The rearrangement uses TRBV29-1 and TRBJ2-1; TCRdb's D call, TRBD1, is unchecked because there is no DNA. CDR3 length: 17 residues. Germline CDR1 SQVTM, CDR2 ANQGSEA. CDR3: CSVEVRGQGRRYNEQFF.

The chain joins TRBV6-5 to TRBJ1-6. CDR1 MNHEY and CDR2 SVGAGI come from the germline V gene. CDR3 size: 16 residues. CDR3 amino acids: CASSWASFSYNSPLHF.

CDR3 loop: CASSHVTDIGGRF. The gene calls are TRBV5-4 and TRBJ2-3; TCRdb proposes TRBD1, but this gene call is untestable without DNA. Germline CDR1 reads SGHNT; CDR2 reads YYREEE (reference sequence). The CDR3 is 13 residues long.

The chain carries TRBV29-1 and TRBJ1-1; TCRdb outputs TRBD1, but without DNA this stays unchecked. Germline CDR1 reads SQVTM; CDR2 reads ANQGSEA. CDR3 size: 12 residues. CDR3 in amino acids: CSVRQGGTEAFF.

The genes are TRBV12-3 or TRBV12-4 and TRBJ2-1; lacking DNA, the TRBD1 call made by TCRdb goes unchecked. CDR3 length equals 15 residues. This CDR3 reads CASSRGQGIDNEQFF.

This chain uses TRBV27 with TRBJ2-3; TCRdb's D gene call, TRBD2, goes unchecked for lack of DNA. This CDR3 has 15 residues. Germline loops: CDR1 MNHEY, CDR2 SMNVEV (reference sequence). The CDR3 protein is CASSLLAGSTDTQYF.

The chain employs TRBV20-1 and TRBJ2-1; TCRdb's assignment of TRBD1 cannot be checked, as there is no DNA. There are 15 residues in the CDR3. Germline CDR1 and CDR2: DFQATT and SNEGSKA (reference sequence). CDR3 in amino acids: CSAWTDTPLYNEQFF.

This CDR3 reads CASSQGFTDTQYF. The chain has TRBV14 and TRBJ2-3. CDR3 size: 13 residues. Germline V CDR1 and CDR2: SGHDN, FVKESK.

The chain uses TRBV7-2 and TRBJ2-6; TCRdb's D call of TRBD1 is untestable without DNA. Per the germline V gene, CDR1 is SGHTA and CDR2 is FQGNSA. CDR3 length: 15 residues. The CDR3 spells CASSLAGAGANVLTF.